One sample yielded the 25 T cell receptor beta chains listed below, sequenced in a study of somatic mutations in T cells in chronic GVHD. Assay: immunoSEQ multiplex PCR; the TCRdb copy retains only in-frame clones and omits some. The sample holds 1,500 to 2,000 clones, roughly 63% seen once. Sequencing used CD8+ T cells from blood. Receptors originate from a male patient in his fifties or sixties with chronic graft-versus-host disease. Some T cells may originate from the graft donor.

The chain uses TRBV5-4 and TRBJ1-2; TRBD1 aligns across 7 bases. Germline loops: CDR1 SGHNT, CDR2 YYREEE (reference sequence). V shed 4 bases and J 4 bases; nucleotides not matched to a gene: 10. The CDR3 is 15 amino acids. The chain's CDR3 is CASSLTGVVGYGYTF. The CDR3 DNA follows: TGTGCCAGCAGCCTTACAGGGGTGGTCGGCTATGGCTACACCTTC.

This clone occurred a few times. CDR3 sequence reads: CASSGLTGASSYEQYF. CDR3 DNA: TGTGCCAGCAGCGGCCTGACAGGGGCAAGCTCCTACGAGCAGTACTTC. The rearrangement links TRBV11-2 to TRBJ2-7, with 8 bases aligning to TRBD1. Trimming cost V 5 bases and J 0 bases; bases outside gene matches: 9. In germline, CDR1 is SGHAT, CDR2 FQNNGV. This CDR3 region has 16 residues.

The chain carries TRBV7-2 and TRBJ2-3; TRBD2 might be the D (5 bases). V lost 5 bases to trimming and J lost 2 bases, with 11 bases between them. CDR3 length equals 14 residues. CDR1 is SGHTA and CDR2 is FQGNSA in the germline V gene. The CDR3 bases are TGTGCCAGCAGCCCCGCCGGGGTCACAGATACGCAGTATTTT. Encoded protein: CASSPAGVTDTQYF. The full variable domain, in which reference TRBV7-2 and TRBJ2-3 provide the parts outside the CDR3, is GAGVSQSPSNKVTEKGKDVELRCDPISGHTALYWYRQSLGQGLEFLIYFQGNSAPDKSGLPSDRFSAERTGGSVSTLTIQRTQQEDSAVYLCASSPAGVTDTQYFGPGTRLTVL.

This clone is judged large. The V and J genes are TRBV4-1 and TRBJ1-1; D remains unclear. The CDR3 is made up of 14 amino acids. V lost 7 bases, J lost 0 bases, and 12 bases lay in between. Per the germline V gene, CDR1 is MGHRA and CDR2 is YSYEKL. CDR3 residues: CASMPEGMNTEAFF. Here the CDR3 DNA reads TGCGCCAGCATGCCAGAGGGTATGAACACTGAAGCTTTCTTT.

This clone was seen a few times. The gene calls are TRBV25-1 and TRBJ1-1; no firm D call. This CDR3 comprises 11 residues. CDR1 is MGHDK, CDR2 SYGVNS, per germline. The V and J ends lost 6 bases and 7 bases respectively, with 9 bases between them. The DNA for the CDR3 is TGTGCCAGCAGCCTCACCGGTGAAGCTTTCTTT. Its translation is CASSLTGEAFF.

The rearrangement joins TRBV11-3 to TRBJ1-2, with 8 nucleotides matching TRBD1. The germline CDR1 and CDR2 sequences are SGHNT and YENEEA. Trimming removed 3 bases from V and 4 bases from J; junction bases left unmatched: 4. This CDR3 is 14 amino acids long. The CDR3 nucleotides read TGTGCCAGCAGCTTGACAGGGGTCGTCTATGGCTACACCTTC. As protein: CASSLTGVVYGYTF.

This chain connects TRBV27 to TRBJ1-2; no clear D gene. CDR3 length equals 13 residues. V lost 5 bases to trimming and J lost 1 base, with 8 bases between them. CDR1 is MNHEY and CDR2 is SMNVEV in the germline V gene (reference sequence). The CDR3 nucleotides read TGTGCCAGCAGTCTCACATATAACTATGGCTACACCTTC. Translation: CASSLTYNYGYTF.

This clone was picked up one time. J is TRBJ1-2 and V is TRBV6-1; D is undetermined. The CDR3 totals 15 residues. V lost 2 bases to trimming and J lost 0 bases, with 10 bases between them. Germline V lookup: CDR1 MNHNS, CDR2 SASEGT. CDR3 bases: TGTGCCAGCAGTGAAACAGTGGCAGCTAACTATGGCTACACCTTC. Translating it yields CASSETVAANYGYTF.

The chain has TRBV19 and TRBJ1-1; D unclear. Germline CDR1 is LNHDA and CDR2 is SQIVND (reference sequence). The CDR3 has 12 amino acids. The ends were cut back, 3 bases at V and 7 bases at J, with 9 bases in the middle. This CDR3 reads CASSIGLIEAFF. CDR3 nucleotide sequence: TGTGCCAGTAGTATCGGGTTGATTGAAGCTTTCTTT. Filled out from reference TRBV19 and TRBJ1-1, the complete variable domain reads DGGITQSPKYLFRKEGQNVTLSCEQNLNHDAMYWYRQDPGQGLRLIYYSQIVNDFQKGDIAEGYSVSREKKESFPLTVTSAQKNPTAFYLCASSIGLIEAFFGQGTRLTVV.

The rearrangement uses TRBV6-1 and TRBJ1-5, with 7 bases lining up with TRBD1. The ends lost 4 bases at V and 2 bases at J; junction bases unmatched: 5. Looked up from germline, CDR1 is MNHNS and CDR2 is SASEGT. This CDR3 region has 15 residues. The CDR3 sequence: CASSGLGTGNQPQHF. The DNA for the CDR3 is TGTGCCAGCAGTGGACTCGGGACAGGCAATCAGCCCCAGCATTTT.

The chain carries TRBV4-3 and TRBJ1-4; 7 bases align to TRBD1. Looked up from germline, CDR1 is LGHNA and CDR2 is YSLEER. Trimming removed 0 bases from V and 3 bases from J; junction bases left unmatched: 4. This CDR3 comprises 16 residues. As DNA, the CDR3 is TGCGCCAGCAGCCAAGAGCAGACAGGGTCTAATGAAAAACTGTTTTTT. This translates into CASSQEQTGSNEKLFF.

The chain links TRBV19 to TRBJ1-5; D call uncertain. The germline V and J ends were trimmed by 3 bases and 2 bases, with 5 bases remaining between them. CDR3 length: 13 residues. Germline V gene sequence: CDR1 LNHDA, CDR2 SQIVND (reference sequence). In DNA, the CDR3 is TGTGCCAGTAGTATGAGCCGCAATCAGCCCCAGCATTTT. This sequence encodes CASSMSRNQPQHF.

For this clone: One junction end does not reproduce the germline sequence, and a read error may be involved. The gene calls are TRBV10-3 and TRBJ2-1, with 8 bases aligning to TRBD1. Germline V gene data show CDR1 as ENHRY and CDR2 as SYGVKD. This CDR3 has 15 residues. CDR3 in amino acids: CASSYTGGFQGEQFF. DNA of the CDR3: TGTGCCAGCAGTTATACAGGGGGGTTCCAGGGTGAGCAGTTCTTC.

The genes are TRBV9 and TRBJ2-7; TRBD2 aligns across 8 bases. Germline V gene sequence: CDR1 SGDLS, CDR2 YYNGEE. The ends lost 0 bases at V and 2 bases at J; junction bases unmatched: 4. There are 15 residues in the CDR3. The CDR3 nucleotides are TGTGCCAGCAGCGTAGAACCGGGAGGGACCTACGAGCAGTACTTC. Protein sequence: CASSVEPGGTYEQYF.

This clone was seen only once. The chain uses TRBV30 and TRBJ1-6; possible D gene TRBD1, 6 bases. Germline assignment: CDR1 GTSNPN and CDR2 SVGIG (reference sequence). This CDR3 has 15 amino acids. V lost 2 bases and J lost 10, with 18 bases in between. CDR3 nucleotides: TGTGCCTGGAGTACAAACACAGGGCCCGAGTCACCCCTCCACTTT. Residues: CAWSTNTGPESPLHF.

By its share, this clone is large (0.1 to 1%). Different DNA sequences within this sample yield the same CDR3. The chain recombines TRBV30 with TRBJ1-1; D might be TRBD1 (5 bases). CDR1 GTSNPN and CDR2 SVGIG come from the germline V gene (reference sequence). This CDR3 contains 14 residues. The germline V and J ends were trimmed by 2 bases and 6 bases, with 16 bases remaining between them. The CDR3 nucleotides are TGTGCCTGGAGTCCTGTGGGGGGGAGGGCTGAAGCTTTCTTT. Protein: CAWSPVGGRAEAFF.

The rearrangement uses TRBV6-5 and TRBJ2-7, with D possibly being TRBD2 (6 bases). This CDR3 comprises 15 residues. Trimming cost V 1 base and J 0 bases, with 10 bases left between them. Germline V gene data show CDR1 as MNHEY and CDR2 as SVGAGI. The CDR3 DNA follows: TGTGCCAGCAGTTACTTGACTAGTAGCTCCTACGAGCAGTACTTC. This gives the protein CASSYLTSSSYEQYF.

This clone occurred a few times. DNA of the CDR3: TGTGCCAGCAGTCTGACAGGGGGTAATTCACCCCTCCACTTT. Its protein is CASSLTGGNSPLHF. V gene TRBV27 combines with J gene TRBJ1-6; 9 bases line up with TRBD1. Germline CDR1 and CDR2: MNHEY and SMNVEV (reference sequence). V shed 5 bases, J shed 6 bases, and the junction held 2 bases outside the gene matches. The length of the CDR3 is 14 residues.

This rearrangement joins TRBV7-9 to TRBJ1-2; perhaps TRBD1 as D (5 bases). CDR3 size: 15 residues. Germline lookup yields CDR1 SEHNR and CDR2 FQNEAQ (reference sequence). Trimming stripped 4 bases from V and 4 bases from J, with 16 bases between. This chain's CDR3 is CASSSQGINLYGYTF. CDR3 in DNA: TGTGCCAGCAGCTCGCAGGGAATTAATCTCTATGGCTACACCTTC.

This clone has only one observation. Compared with germline, one end of the junction differs, possibly owing to a read error. The chain couples TRBV7-9 to TRBJ2-5; 7 bases line up with TRBD2. This CDR3 has 16 residues. Germline loops: CDR1 SEHNR, CDR2 FQNEAQ (reference sequence). CDR3: CASSQDGSGGYETQYF. Here the CDR3 DNA reads TGCGCCAGCAGCCAAGATGGGTCGGGAGGATACGAGACCCAGTACTTC.

This sequence joins TRBV25-1 and TRBJ1-1; tentative D call: TRBD1 (5 bases). V lost 7 bases and J lost 4, with 22 bases in between. The germline CDR1 and CDR2 sequences are MGHDK and SYGVNS. The length of the CDR3 is 16 residues. The CDR3 protein is CASTTYGAARGTEAFF. The CDR3 DNA follows: TGTGCCAGCACCACCTATGGGGCGGCCCGCGGCACTGAAGCTTTCTTT.

This clone has only one observation. V and J are TRBV10-3 and TRBJ2-5; 7 bases match TRBD1. CDR3 size: 14 residues. Germline CDR1 and CDR2: ENHRY and SYGVKD. CDR3 residues: CASNRGGLAETQYF. In DNA, the CDR3 is TGTGCATCAAACAGGGGCGGATTAGCAGAGACCCAGTACTTC.

The gene calls are TRBV14 and TRBJ1-2, with TRBD1 identical over 12 bases. The CDR3 is made up of 24 amino acids. Germline lookup yields CDR1 SGHDN and CDR2 FVKESK. Trimming took 0 bases from V and 8 from J; bases not matched to a gene: 31. The CDR3 protein is CASSQESEWYQGPSGTGGARGYTF. CDR3 nucleotide sequence: TGTGCCAGCAGCCAAGAAAGCGAGTGGTACCAAGGGCCGTCCGGGACAGGGGGCGCGAGGGGCTACACCTTC.

This clone is judged large. The gene calls are TRBV4-3 and TRBJ2-7; 11 bases match TRBD1. V lost 0 bases, J lost 5 bases, and 6 bases stayed unmatched. The CDR3 has 16 residues. Germline lookup yields CDR1 LGHNA and CDR2 YSLEER. The CDR3 coding sequence is TGCGCCAGCAGCCAAGATCGAGGACAGGGGGCCAACGAGCAGTACTTC. As protein: CASSQDRGQGANEQYF.

The chain employs TRBV6-5 and TRBJ1-4; D is uncertain. The germline gives CDR1 MNHEY, CDR2 SVGAGI. The CDR3 totals 15 residues. Trimming left V 0 bases short and J 7 bases short, with 12 bases between. The DNA for the CDR3 is TGTGCCAGCAGTTACTCGCTCAGTGTTGGTGAAAAACTGTTTTTT. Protein product: CASSYSLSVGEKLFF.